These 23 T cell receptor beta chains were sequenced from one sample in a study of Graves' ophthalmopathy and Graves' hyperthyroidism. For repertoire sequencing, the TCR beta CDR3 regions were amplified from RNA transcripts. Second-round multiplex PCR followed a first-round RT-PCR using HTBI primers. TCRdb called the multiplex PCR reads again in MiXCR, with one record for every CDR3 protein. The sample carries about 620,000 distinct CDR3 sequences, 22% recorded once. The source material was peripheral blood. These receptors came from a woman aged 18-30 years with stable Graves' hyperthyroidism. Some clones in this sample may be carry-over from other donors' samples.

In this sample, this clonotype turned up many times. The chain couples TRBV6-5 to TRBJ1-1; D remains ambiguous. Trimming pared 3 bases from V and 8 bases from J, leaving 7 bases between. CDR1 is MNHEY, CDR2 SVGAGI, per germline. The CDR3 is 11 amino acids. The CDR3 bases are TGTGCCAGCAGTTATGCACGGGAAGCTTTCTTT. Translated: CASSYAREAFF.

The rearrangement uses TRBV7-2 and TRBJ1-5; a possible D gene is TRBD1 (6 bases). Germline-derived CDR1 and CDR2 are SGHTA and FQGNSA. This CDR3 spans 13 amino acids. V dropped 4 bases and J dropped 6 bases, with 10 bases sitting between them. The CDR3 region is CASSSPGVQPQHF. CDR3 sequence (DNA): TGTGCCAGCAGCTCCCCAGGGGTTCAGCCCCAGCATTTT.

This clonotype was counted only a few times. DNA of the CDR3: TGTGCCAGTAAAGGGGGTTATAGCAATCAGCCCCAGCATTTT. Amino acid sequence: CASKGGYSNQPQHF. The rearrangement joins TRBV19 to TRBJ1-5; D is possibly TRBD1 (6 bases). CDR1 and CDR2 from the germline V gene are LNHDA and SQIVND (reference sequence). This CDR3 region has 14 residues. The V gene lost 7 bases and the J gene lost 0 bases, with 10 bases spanning the gap.

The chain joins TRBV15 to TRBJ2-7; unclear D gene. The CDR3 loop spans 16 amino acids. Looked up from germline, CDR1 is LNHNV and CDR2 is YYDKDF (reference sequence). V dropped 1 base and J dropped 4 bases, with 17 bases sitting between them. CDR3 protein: CATSRGSVGSLYEQYF. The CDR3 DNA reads TGTGCCACCAGCAGAGGTTCGGTCGGTAGTTTGTACGAGCAGTACTTC.

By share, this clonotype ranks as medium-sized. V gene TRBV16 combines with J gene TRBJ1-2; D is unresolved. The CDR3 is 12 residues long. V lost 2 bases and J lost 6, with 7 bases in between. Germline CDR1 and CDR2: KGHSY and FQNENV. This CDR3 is CASSQGPDGYTF. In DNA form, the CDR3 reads TGTGCCAGCAGCCAAGGACCGGATGGCTACACCTTC.

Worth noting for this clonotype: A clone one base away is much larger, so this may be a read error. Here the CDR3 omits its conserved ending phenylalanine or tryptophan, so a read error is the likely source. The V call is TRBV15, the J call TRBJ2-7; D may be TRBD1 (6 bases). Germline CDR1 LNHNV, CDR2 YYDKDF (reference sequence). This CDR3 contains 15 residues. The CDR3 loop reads CATSTFTRGSYGQYY. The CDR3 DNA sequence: TGTGCCACCAGCACCTTCACTAGGGGGTCCTACGGGCAGTACTAC.

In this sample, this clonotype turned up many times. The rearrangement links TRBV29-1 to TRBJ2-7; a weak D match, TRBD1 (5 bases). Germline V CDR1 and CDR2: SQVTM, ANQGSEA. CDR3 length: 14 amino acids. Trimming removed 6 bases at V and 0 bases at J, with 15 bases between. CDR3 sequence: CSVLWAGNSYEQYF. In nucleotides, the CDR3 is TGCAGCGTCCTATGGGCAGGGAACTCCTACGAGCAGTACTTC.

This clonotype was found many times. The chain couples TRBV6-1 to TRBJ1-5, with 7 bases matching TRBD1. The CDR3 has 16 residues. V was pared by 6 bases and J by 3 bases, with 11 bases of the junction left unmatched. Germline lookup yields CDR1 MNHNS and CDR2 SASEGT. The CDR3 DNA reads TGTGCCAGCAGGGGACGACAGGGTGGGGTCAATCAGCCCCAGCATTTT. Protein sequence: CASRGRQGGVNQPQHF.

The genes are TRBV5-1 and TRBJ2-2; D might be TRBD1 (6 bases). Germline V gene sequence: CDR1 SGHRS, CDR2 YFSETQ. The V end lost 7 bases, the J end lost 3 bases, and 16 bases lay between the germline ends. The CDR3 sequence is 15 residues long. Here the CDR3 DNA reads TGCGCCAGCCAGGAAGGGACACCCTACACCGGGGAGCTGTTTTTT. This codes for CASQEGTPYTGELFF. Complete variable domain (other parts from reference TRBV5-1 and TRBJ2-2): KAGVTQTPRYLIKTRGQQVTLSCSPISGHRSVSWYQQTPGQGLQFLFEYFSETQRNKGNFPGRFSGRQFSNSRSEMNVSTLELGDSALYLCASQEGTPYTGELFFGEGSRLTVL.

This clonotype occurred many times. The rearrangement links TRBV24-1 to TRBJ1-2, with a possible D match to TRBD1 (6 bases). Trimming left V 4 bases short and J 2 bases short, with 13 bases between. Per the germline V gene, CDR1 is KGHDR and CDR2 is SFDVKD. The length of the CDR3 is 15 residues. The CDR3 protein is CATSDFRGPNYGYTF. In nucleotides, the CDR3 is TGTGCCACCAGTGACTTCAGGGGACCCAACTATGGCTACACCTTC.

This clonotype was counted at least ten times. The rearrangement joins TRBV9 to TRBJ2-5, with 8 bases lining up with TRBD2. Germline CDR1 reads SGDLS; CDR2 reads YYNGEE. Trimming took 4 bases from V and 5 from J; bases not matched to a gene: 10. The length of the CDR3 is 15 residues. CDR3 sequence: CASSFSAGVGETQYF. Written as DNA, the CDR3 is TGTGCCAGCAGCTTCTCAGCGGGAGTCGGCGAGACCCAGTACTTC.

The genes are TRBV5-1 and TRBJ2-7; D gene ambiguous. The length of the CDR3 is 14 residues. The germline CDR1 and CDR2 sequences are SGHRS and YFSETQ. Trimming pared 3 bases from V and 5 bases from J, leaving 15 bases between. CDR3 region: CASSSNSIVNEQYF. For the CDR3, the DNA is TGCGCCAGCAGCTCTAACAGCATCGTTAACGAGCAGTACTTC. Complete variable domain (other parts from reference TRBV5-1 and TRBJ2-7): KAGVTQTPRYLIKTRGQQVTLSCSPISGHRSVSWYQQTPGQGLQFLFEYFSETQRNKGNFPGRFSGRQFSNSRSEMNVSTLELGDSALYLCASSSNSIVNEQYFGPGTRLTVT.

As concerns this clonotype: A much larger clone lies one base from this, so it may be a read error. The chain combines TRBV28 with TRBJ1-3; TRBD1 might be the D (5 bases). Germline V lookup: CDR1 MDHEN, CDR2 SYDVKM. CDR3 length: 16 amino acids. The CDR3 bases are TGTGCCAGCAGGGCGGGGAGGGACCTCTCTGGAAACACCATAGATTTT. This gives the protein CASRAGRDLSGNTIDF.

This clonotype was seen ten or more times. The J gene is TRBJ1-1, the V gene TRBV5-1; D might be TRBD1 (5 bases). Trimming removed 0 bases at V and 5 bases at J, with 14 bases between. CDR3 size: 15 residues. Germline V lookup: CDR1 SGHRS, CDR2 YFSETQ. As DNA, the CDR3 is TGCGCCAGCAGCTTGGTTGGGGGGGAGTGGACTGAAGCTTTCTTT. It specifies CASSLVGGEWTEAFF.

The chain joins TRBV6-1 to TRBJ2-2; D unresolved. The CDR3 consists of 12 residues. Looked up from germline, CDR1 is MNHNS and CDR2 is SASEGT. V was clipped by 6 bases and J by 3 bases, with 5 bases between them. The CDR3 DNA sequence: TGTGCCAGCAGGAAAGACACCGGGGAGCTGTTTTTT. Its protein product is CASRKDTGELFF.

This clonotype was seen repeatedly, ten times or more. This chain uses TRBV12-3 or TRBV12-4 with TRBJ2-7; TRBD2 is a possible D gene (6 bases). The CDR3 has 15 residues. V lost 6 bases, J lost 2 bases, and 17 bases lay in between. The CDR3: CASSPDLAFPYEQYF. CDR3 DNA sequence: TGTGCCAGCAGCCCCGATCTAGCGTTCCCCTACGAGCAGTACTTC.

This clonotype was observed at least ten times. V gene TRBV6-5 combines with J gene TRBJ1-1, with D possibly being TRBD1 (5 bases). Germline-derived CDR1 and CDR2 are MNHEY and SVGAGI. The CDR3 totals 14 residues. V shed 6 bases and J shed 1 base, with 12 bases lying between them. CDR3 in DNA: TGTGCCAGCAGCACGGGGGGATCGAACACTGAAGCTTTCTTT. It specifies CASSTGGSNTEAFF.

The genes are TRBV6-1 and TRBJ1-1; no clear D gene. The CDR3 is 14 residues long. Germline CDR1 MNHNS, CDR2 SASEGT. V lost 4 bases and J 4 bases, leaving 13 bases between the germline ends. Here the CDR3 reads CASSARTWVTEAFF. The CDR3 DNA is TGTGCCAGCAGTGCCAGGACCTGGGTCACTGAAGCTTTCTTT.

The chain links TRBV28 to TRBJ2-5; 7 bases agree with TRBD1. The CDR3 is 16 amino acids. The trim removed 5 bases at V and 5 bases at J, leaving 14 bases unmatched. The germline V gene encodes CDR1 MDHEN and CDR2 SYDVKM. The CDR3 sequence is CASSGGRDRRRETQYF. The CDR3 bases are TGTGCCAGCAGTGGGGGTCGGGACAGAAGACGGGAGACCCAGTACTTC.

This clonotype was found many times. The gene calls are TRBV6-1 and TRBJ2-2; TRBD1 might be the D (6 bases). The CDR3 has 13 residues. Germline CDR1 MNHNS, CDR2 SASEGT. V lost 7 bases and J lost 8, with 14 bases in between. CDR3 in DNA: TGTGCCAGCAACGCAGGGGCTCTGGGGGAGCTGTTTTTT. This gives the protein CASNAGALGELFF.

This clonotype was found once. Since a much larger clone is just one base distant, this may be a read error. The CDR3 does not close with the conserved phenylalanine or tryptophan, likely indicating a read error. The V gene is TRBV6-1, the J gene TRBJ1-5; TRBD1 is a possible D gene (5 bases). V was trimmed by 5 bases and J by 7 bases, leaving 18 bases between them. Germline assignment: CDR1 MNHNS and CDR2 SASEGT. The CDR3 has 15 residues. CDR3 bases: TGTGCCAGCAGTAGAGGGGCGCCGATAGAACAGCCCCAGCATTAT. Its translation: CASSRGAPIEQPQHY.

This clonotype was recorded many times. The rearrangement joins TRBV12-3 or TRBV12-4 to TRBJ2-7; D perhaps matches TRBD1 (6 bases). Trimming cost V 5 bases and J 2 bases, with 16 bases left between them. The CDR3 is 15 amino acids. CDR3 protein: CASSPLLDRTYEQYF. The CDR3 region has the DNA TGTGCCAGCAGTCCCTTACTCGACAGGACCTACGAGCAGTACTTC.

The CDR3 nucleotides read TGTGCCAGCAGTTACTCTCAGCGGAAGGAGGAGACCCAGTACTTC. It codes for CASSYSQRKEETQYF. The J gene is TRBJ2-5, the V gene TRBV6-5; D might be TRBD2 (5 bases). Per the germline V gene, CDR1 is MNHEY and CDR2 is SVGAGI. V was cut by 0 bases and J by 5 bases, with 13 bases left in between. There are 15 residues in the CDR3.